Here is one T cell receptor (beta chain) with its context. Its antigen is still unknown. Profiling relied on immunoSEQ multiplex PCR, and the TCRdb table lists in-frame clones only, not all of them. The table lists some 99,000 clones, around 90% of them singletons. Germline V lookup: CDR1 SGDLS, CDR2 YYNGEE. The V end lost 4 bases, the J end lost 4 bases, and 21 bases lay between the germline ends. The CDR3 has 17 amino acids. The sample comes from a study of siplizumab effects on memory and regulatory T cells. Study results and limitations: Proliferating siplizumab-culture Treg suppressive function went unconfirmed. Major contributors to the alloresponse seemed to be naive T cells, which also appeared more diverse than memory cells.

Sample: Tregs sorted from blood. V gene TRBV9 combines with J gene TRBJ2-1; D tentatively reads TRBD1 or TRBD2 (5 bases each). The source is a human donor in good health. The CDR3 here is CASSPGTFEGFYNEQFF. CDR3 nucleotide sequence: TGTGCCAGCAGCCCTGGGACCTTCGAAGGGTTTTACAATGAGCAGTTCTTC.